These 16 T cell receptor beta chains were all obtained from the same sample, sequenced in a study of beta chain features in type 1 diabetes (dated by TCRdb to 2016 to 2019). Receptor amplification or capture employed the immunoSEQ multiplex PCR assay. All of the isolated RNA was reverse transcribed with the High Capacity cDNA Reverse Transcription Kit, so expressed TCRB transcripts were sequenced. The clones in this table, taken by TCRdb from immuneACCESS, are in-frame only. Not every clone is retained; where verified, under half of the shortfall comes from an unresolved V gene, and the cause of the rest is unknown. The sample records 390,000 or so clones, roughly 13% of which are singletons. Under 0.04% of the sample comes from the top ten. The sequenced material came from naive CD4+ T cells from blood. Per the publication, the cell subset or site label means: true naive CD4+ T cells. Every receptor here comes from a young man in good health.

The rearrangement uses TRBV5-4 and TRBJ2-3; weak D call: TRBD1 (6 bases). V was pared by 4 bases and J by 9 bases, with 18 bases between. From germline, CDR1 is SGHNT and CDR2 YYREEE (reference sequence). The CDR3 is 14 residues long. Written as DNA, the CDR3 is TGTGCCAGCAGCGACGAAGGGGGTCCCGGAACGCAGTATTTT. Protein product: CASSDEGGPGTQYF.

With respect to this clone: Other DNA sequences in this sample translate to the same CDR3. The rearrangement links TRBV2 to TRBJ2-5; D gene unclear. CDR3 length equals 11 residues. CDR1 and CDR2 (germline): SNHLY, FYNNEI. V lost 4 bases and J 5 bases, leaving 5 bases between the germline ends. CDR3 coding DNA: TGTGCCAGCAGTGTTCGGGAGACCCAGTACTTC. It is translated as CASSVRETQYF.

This clone was picked up a small number of times. J is TRBJ1-2 and V is TRBV6-5; D is undetermined. Germline CDR1 and CDR2: MNHEY and SVGAGI. The CDR3 sequence is 12 residues long. V lost 5 bases and J 0 bases, leaving 4 bases between the germline ends. Here the CDR3 DNA reads TGTGCCAGCAGTGCCACTAACTATGGCTACACCTTC. Translating gives CASSATNYGYTF.

V gene TRBV25-1 combines with J gene TRBJ2-1; 9 nucleotides match TRBD1. The length of the CDR3 is 15 residues. Germline CDR1 reads MGHDK; CDR2 reads SYGVNS. J lost 5 bases, V lost 2 bases, and 4 bases had no gene match. The CDR3 DNA follows: TGTGCCAGCAGTGAAGGGACAGGGCCAAACAATGAGCAGTTCTTC. It codes for CASSEGTGPNNEQFF.

This clone has just a few counts. V gene TRBV7-6 combines with J gene TRBJ2-2, with D perhaps matching TRBD1 (6 bases). The CDR3 spans 15 residues. Trimming removed 5 bases at V and 4 bases at J, with 14 bases between. The V gene's germline CDR1 is SGHVS and CDR2 FNYEAQ. CDR3 bases: TGTGCCAGCAGCCAAGACAGGCAGGCCACCGGGGAGCTGTTTTTT. This translates into CASSQDRQATGELFF.

This clone was seen only once. The chain couples TRBV30 to TRBJ2-4; D uncertain. There are 13 residues in the CDR3. The V gene lost 0 bases and the J gene lost 6 bases, with 9 bases spanning the gap. Germline V gene data show CDR1 as GTSNPN and CDR2 as SVGIG (reference sequence). The CDR3 coding sequence is TGTGCCTGGAGTGTACAACGGGCAAACATTCAGTACTTC. It codes for CAWSVQRANIQYF.

The gene calls are TRBV27 and TRBJ2-3; 9 bases fit TRBD2. J lost 3 bases, V lost 7 bases, and 8 bases had no gene match. Germline V gene data show CDR1 as MNHEY and CDR2 as SMNVEV (reference sequence). The CDR3 is 15 amino acids. The DNA of the CDR3 is TGTGCCAGCAAGACCTCGACTAGCGGTACAGATACGCAGTATTTT. Its protein product is CASKTSTSGTDTQYF.

Only a few counts were recorded for this clone. J is TRBJ2-1 and V is TRBV29-1; D not resolved. This CDR3 spans 15 amino acids. Trimming cost V 6 bases and J 0 bases, with 15 bases left between them. Per germline, CDR1 SQVTM and CDR2 ANQGSEA. The CDR3 DNA reads as TGCAGCGTGGATGAACGTCGGAGCTCCTACAATGAGCAGTTCTTC. As protein: CSVDERRSSYNEQFF.

This clone was observed a handful of times. The chain has TRBV7-2 and TRBJ2-3, with TRBD1 matching 8 bases. Germline V gives CDR1 SGHTA, CDR2 FQGNSA. This CDR3 has 15 residues. The trim removed 5 bases at V and 3 bases at J, leaving 7 bases unmatched. The CDR3 region has the DNA TGTGCCAGCAGCCAACCCAGGGGGCGAACAGATACGCAGTATTTT. Translation: CASSQPRGRTDTQYF.

The chain is built from TRBV5-1 and TRBJ1-4; D ambiguous. V dropped 0 bases and J dropped 7 bases, with 10 bases sitting between them. From germline, CDR1 is SGHRS and CDR2 YFSETQ. This CDR3 region has 14 residues. The CDR3 DNA sequence: TGCGCCAGCAGCTTGGATGGTCGGGTTGAAAAACTGTTTTTT. This encodes CASSLDGRVEKLFF.

CDR3 region: CASSERGTSVYNEQFF. The CDR3 bases are TGTGCCAGCAGTGAAAGAGGGACTAGCGTCTACAATGAGCAGTTCTTC. The chain employs TRBV6-1 and TRBJ2-1; TRBD2 agrees at 10 bases. J was trimmed by 3 bases and V by 2 bases; bases with no gene match: 4. CDR1 is MNHNS and CDR2 is SASEGT in the germline V gene. This CDR3 comprises 16 residues.

The chain joins TRBV4-2 to TRBJ2-3; possibly TRBD2 for D (5 bases). Germline V gene lookup returns CDR1 LGHNA and CDR2 YNFKEQ. The V end lost 0 bases, the J end lost 1 base, and 8 bases lay between the germline ends. The CDR3 consists of 15 residues. CDR3 DNA sequence: TGTGCCAGCAGCCAAGAGAGCGGAGGCACAGATACGCAGTATTTT. This encodes CASSQESGGTDTQYF.

This chain joins TRBV11-3 and TRBJ2-5; the D gene is possibly TRBD1 (6 bases). Trimming took 1 base from V and 3 from J, leaving 9 bases between them. There are 14 residues in the CDR3. Germline V lookup: CDR1 SGHNT, CDR2 YENEEA. CDR3 sequence reads: CASSLVQGEETQYF. CDR3 in DNA: TGTGCCAGCAGCTTAGTACAGGGAGAAGAGACCCAGTACTTC.

This clone was observed a few times. This chain connects TRBV5-1 to TRBJ2-1; no definite D call. The length of the CDR3 is 15 residues. Trimming removed 0 bases at V and 5 bases at J, with 12 bases between. Germline V CDR1 and CDR2: SGHRS, YFSETQ. CDR3 region: CASSLDSYMNNEQFF. CDR3 nucleotides: TGCGCCAGCAGCTTGGACTCCTACATGAACAATGAGCAGTTCTTC.

A few counts support this clone. This rearrangement joins TRBV7-9 to TRBJ2-3; D not resolved. CDR1 is SEHNR, CDR2 FQNEAQ, per germline (reference sequence). The CDR3 sequence is 15 residues long. V gave up 5 bases and J gave up 0 bases, with 12 bases separating them. The CDR3 region is CASSPSSGSTDTQYF. In nucleotides, the CDR3 is TGTGCCAGCAGCCCATCGTCCGGGAGCACAGATACGCAGTATTTT. Filled out from reference TRBV7-9 and TRBJ2-3, the complete variable domain reads DTGVSQNPRHKITKRGQNVTFRCDPISEHNRLYWYRQTLGQGPEFLTYFQNEAQLEKSRLLSDRFSAERPKGSFSTLEIQRTEQGDSAMYLCASSPSSGSTDTQYFGPGTRLTVL.

The chain employs TRBV19 and TRBJ2-3, with 7 nucleotides matching TRBD2. CDR1 and CDR2 from the germline V gene are LNHDA and SQIVND (reference sequence). With V trimmed by 9 bases and J by 6 bases, 21 bases remained unmatched. This CDR3 is 17 amino acids long. CDR3 loop: CASSQDPKRGLLDTQYF. The CDR3 nucleotides are TGTGCCAGCTCCCAAGACCCTAAGCGGGGACTTCTTGATACGCAGTATTTT.